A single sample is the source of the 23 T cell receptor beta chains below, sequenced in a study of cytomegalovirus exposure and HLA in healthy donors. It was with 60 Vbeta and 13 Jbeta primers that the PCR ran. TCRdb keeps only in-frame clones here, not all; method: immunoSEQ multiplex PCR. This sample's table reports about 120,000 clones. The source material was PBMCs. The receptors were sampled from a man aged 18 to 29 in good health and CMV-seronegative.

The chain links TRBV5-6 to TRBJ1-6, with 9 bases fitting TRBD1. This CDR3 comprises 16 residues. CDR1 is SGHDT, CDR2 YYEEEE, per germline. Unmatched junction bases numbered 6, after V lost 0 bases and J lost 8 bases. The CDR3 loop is CASSLGWGQGHSPLHF. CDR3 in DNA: TGTGCCAGCAGCTTGGGGTGGGGACAGGGTCATTCACCCCTCCACTTT.

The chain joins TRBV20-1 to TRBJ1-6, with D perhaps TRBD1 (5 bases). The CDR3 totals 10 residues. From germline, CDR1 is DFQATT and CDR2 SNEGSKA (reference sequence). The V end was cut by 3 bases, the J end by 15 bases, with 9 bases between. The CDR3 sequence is CSARGPVLHF. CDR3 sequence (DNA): TGCAGTGCTAGGGGGCCAGTCCTCCACTTT.

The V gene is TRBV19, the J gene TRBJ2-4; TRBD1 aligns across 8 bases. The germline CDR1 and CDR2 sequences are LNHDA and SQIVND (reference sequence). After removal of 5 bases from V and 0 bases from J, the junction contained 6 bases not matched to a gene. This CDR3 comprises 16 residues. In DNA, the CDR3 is TGTGCCAGTAGTCCACAGGGGGGCATAGCCAAAAACATTCAGTACTTC. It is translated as CASSPQGGIAKNIQYF.

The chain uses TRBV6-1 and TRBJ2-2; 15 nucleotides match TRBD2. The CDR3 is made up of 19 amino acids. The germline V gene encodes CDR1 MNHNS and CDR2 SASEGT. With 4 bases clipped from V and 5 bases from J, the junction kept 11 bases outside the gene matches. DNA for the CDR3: TGTGCCAGCAGTGTTAACTTGGGACTAGCGGGAGGTAGGACCGGGGAGCTGTTTTTT. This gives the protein CASSVNLGLAGGRTGELFF.

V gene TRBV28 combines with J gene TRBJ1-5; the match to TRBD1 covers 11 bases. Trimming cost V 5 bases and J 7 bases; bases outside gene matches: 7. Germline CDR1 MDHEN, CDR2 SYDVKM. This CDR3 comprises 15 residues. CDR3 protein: CASSGQGAFGQPQHF. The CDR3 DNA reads TGTGCCAGCAGTGGACAGGGGGCTTTTGGACAGCCCCAGCATTTT.

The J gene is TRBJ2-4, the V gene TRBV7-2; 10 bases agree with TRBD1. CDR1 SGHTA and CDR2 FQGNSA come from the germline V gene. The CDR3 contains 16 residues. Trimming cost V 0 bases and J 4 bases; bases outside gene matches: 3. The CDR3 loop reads CASSLARGQGKNIQYF. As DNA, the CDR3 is TGTGCCAGCAGCTTAGCTCGGGGACAGGGGAAAAACATTCAGTACTTC.

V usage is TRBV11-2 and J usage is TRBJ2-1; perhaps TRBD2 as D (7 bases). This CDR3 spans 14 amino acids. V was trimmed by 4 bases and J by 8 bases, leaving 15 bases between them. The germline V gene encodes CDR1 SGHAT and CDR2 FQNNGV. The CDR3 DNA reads TGTGCCAGCAGCTACCTGGGGGGGGCGGATGAGCAGTTCTTC. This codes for CASSYLGGADEQFF.

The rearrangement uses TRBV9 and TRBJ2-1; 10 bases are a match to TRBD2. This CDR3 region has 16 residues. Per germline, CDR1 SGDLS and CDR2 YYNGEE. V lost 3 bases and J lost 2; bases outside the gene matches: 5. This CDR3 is CASSAPSGRTYNEQFF. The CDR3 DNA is TGTGCCAGCAGCGCTCCTAGCGGGAGAACCTACAATGAGCAGTTCTTC. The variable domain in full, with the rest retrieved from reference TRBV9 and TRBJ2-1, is DSGVTQTPKHLITATGQRVTLRCSPRSGDLSVYWYQQSLDQGLQFLIQYYNGEERAKGNILERFSAQQFPDLHSELNLSSLELGDSALYFCASSAPSGRTYNEQFFGPGTRLTVL.

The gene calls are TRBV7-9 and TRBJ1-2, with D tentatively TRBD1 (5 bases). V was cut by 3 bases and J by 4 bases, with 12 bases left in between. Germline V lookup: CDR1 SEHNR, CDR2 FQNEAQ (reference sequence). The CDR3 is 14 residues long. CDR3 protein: CASSFGTLGYGYTF. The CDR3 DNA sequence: TGTGCCAGCAGCTTCGGGACTCTTGGCTATGGCTACACCTTC.

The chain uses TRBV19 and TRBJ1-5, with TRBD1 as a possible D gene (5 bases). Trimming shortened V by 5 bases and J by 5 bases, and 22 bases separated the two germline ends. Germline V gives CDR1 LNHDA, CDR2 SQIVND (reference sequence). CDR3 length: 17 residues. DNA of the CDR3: TGTGCCAGTAGTTACGCCCTCCCCCAGGGCCCTTATCAGCCCCAGCATTTT. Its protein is CASSYALPQGPYQPQHF.

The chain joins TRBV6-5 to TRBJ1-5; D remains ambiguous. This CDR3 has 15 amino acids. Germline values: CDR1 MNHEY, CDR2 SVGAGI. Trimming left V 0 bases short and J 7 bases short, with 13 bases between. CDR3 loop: CASSYSRGPGQPQHF. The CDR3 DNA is TGTGCCAGCAGTTACTCGAGAGGGCCGGGCCAGCCCCAGCATTTT.

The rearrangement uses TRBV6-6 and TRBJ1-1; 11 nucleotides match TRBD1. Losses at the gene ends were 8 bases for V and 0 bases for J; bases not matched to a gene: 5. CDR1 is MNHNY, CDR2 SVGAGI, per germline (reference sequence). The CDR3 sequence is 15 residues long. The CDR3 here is CASGGQGVLNTEAFF. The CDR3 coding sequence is TGTGCCAGCGGGGGACAGGGGGTTTTGAACACTGAAGCTTTCTTT.

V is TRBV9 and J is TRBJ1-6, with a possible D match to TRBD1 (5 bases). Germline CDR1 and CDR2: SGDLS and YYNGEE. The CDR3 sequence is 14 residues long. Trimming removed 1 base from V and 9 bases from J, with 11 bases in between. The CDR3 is CASSVLGTSSPLHF. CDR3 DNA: TGTGCCAGCAGCGTACTCGGGACTTCTTCACCCCTCCACTTT. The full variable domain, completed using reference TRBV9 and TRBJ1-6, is DSGVTQTPKHLITATGQRVTLRCSPRSGDLSVYWYQQSLDQGLQFLIQYYNGEERAKGNILERFSAQQFPDLHSELNLSSLELGDSALYFCASSVLGTSSPLHFGNGTRLTVT.

CDR3 nucleotide sequence: TGTGCCAGCAGCTTATTTGGGGGGAATAGCAATCAGCCCCAGCATTTT. This encodes CASSLFGGNSNQPQHF. The rearrangement links TRBV11-3 to TRBJ1-5, with D possibly matching TRBD1 (5 bases). From germline, CDR1 is SGHNT and CDR2 YENEEA. V was shortened by 2 bases and J by 0 bases, with 11 bases between the two germline ends. The CDR3 contains 16 residues.

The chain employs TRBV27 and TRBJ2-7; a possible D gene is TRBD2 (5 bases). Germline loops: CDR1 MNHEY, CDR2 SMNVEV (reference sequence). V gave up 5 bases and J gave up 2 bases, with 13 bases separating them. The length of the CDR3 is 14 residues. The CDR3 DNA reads TGTGCCAGCAGTGAGGAGGTGGGGACCTACGAGCAGTACTTC. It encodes CASSEEVGTYEQYF.

CDR3 bases: TGCAGCGTTGAAAGCGGGAGCTCCAATGAGCAGTTCTTC. The encoded protein is CSVESGSSNEQFF. The chain couples TRBV29-1 to TRBJ2-1, with 8 bases aligning to TRBD2. Germline loops: CDR1 SQVTM, CDR2 ANQGSEA. The CDR3 spans 13 residues. J was trimmed by 6 bases and V by 2 bases; bases with no gene match: 3.

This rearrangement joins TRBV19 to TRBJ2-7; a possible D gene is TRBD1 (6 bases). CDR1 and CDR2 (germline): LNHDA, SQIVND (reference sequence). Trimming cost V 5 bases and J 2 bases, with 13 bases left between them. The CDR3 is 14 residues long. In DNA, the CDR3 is TGTGCCAGTAGTCCCAGGGGCCCGGCCTACGAGCAGTACTTC. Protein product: CASSPRGPAYEQYF. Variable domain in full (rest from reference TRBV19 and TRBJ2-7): DGGITQSPKYLFRKEGQNVTLSCEQNLNHDAMYWYRQDPGQGLRLIYYSQIVNDFQKGDIAEGYSVSREKKESFPLTVTSAQKNPTAFYLCASSPRGPAYEQYFGPGTRLTVT.

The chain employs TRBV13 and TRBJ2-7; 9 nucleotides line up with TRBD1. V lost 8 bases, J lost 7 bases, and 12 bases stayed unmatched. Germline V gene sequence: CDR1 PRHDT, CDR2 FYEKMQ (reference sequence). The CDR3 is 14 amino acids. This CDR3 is CASLDRGQGREQYF. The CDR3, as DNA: TGTGCCAGCTTAGACCGGGGACAGGGTAGGGAGCAGTACTTC. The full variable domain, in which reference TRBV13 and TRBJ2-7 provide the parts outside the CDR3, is AAGVIQSPRHLIKEKRETATLKCYPIPRHDTVYWYQQGPGQDPQFLISFYEKMQSDKGSIPDRFSAQQFSDYHSELNMSSLELGDSALYFCASLDRGQGREQYFGPGTRLTVT.

The CDR3 region has the DNA TGCGCCAGCAGCCAGGTTAGCGGTTGGACGCAGTATTTT. This encodes CASSQVSGWTQYF. The gene calls are TRBV4-1 and TRBJ2-3; the D gene is possibly TRBD2 (6 bases). Trimming removed 3 bases at V and 9 bases at J, with 13 bases between. Germline loops: CDR1 MGHRA, CDR2 YSYEKL. The CDR3 contains 13 residues.

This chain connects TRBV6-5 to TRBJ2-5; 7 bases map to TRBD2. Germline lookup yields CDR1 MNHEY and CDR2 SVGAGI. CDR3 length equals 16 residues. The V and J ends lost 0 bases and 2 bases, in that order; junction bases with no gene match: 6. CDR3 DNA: TGTGCCAGCAGTTACTCGGTCGCGGGGGTACAAGAGACCCAGTACTTC. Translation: CASSYSVAGVQETQYF.

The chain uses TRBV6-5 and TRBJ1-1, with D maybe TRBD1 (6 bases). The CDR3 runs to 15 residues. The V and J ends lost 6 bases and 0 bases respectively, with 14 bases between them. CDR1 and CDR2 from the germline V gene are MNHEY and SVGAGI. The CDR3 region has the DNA TGTGCCAGCAGCACCGGGACACCCATGAACACTGAAGCTTTCTTT. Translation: CASSTGTPMNTEAFF.

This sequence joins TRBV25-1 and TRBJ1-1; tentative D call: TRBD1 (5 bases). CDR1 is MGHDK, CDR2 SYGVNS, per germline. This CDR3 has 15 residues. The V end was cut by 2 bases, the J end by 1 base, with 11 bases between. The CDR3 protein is CASSEGVGGNTEAFF. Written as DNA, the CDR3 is TGTGCCAGCAGTGAAGGAGTCGGGGGGAACACTGAAGCTTTCTTT.

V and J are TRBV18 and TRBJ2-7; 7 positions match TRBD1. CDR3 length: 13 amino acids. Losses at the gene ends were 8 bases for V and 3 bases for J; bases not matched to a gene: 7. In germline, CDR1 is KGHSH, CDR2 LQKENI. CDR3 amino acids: CASRTGADYEQYF. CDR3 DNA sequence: TGTGCCAGCCGTACAGGGGCGGACTACGAGCAGTACTTC. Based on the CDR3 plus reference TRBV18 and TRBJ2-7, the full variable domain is NAGVMQNPRHLVRRRGQEARLRCSPMKGHSHVYWYRQLPEEGLKFMVYLQKENIIDESGMPKERFSAEFPKEGPSILRIQQVVRGDSAAYFCASRTGADYEQYFGPGTRLTVT.